The 17 T cell receptor beta chains listed next were all sequenced from one sample in a study of T cell responses to AZD1222 COVID-19 vaccine. Profiling relied on immunoSEQ multiplex PCR, and the TCRdb table lists in-frame clones only, not all of them. The table lists some 130,000 clones, roughly 82% of them singletons, with 4.1% in the top ten. Sequenced material: peripheral blood, taken on day 0 of AZD1222 vaccination. These receptors all come from an adult in good health.

V gene TRBV20-1 combines with J gene TRBJ1-2; possibly TRBD1 for D (5 bases). Trimming left V 5 bases short and J 2 bases short, with 6 bases between. Germline V gene sequence: CDR1 DFQATT, CDR2 SNEGSKA (reference sequence). This CDR3 is 11 amino acids long. The CDR3 loop is CSAGTNYGYTF. The DNA for the CDR3 is TGCAGTGCTGGGACCAACTATGGCTACACCTTC.

The rearrangement uses TRBV7-9 and TRBJ1-4; D not certain. V gave up 1 base and J gave up 5 bases, with 14 bases separating them. The CDR3 is 16 residues long. From germline, CDR1 is SEHNR and CDR2 FQNEAQ (reference sequence). The DNA of the CDR3 is TGTGCCAGCAGCTTAGGGGTCGGCCTTAAGAATGAAAAACTGTTTTTT. It yields the protein CASSLGVGLKNEKLFF.

The chain links TRBV27 to TRBJ1-2; D is perhaps TRBD1 (6 bases). V was trimmed by 6 bases and J by 4 bases, leaving 12 bases between them. The CDR3 consists of 13 residues. Germline CDR1 reads MNHEY; CDR2 reads SMNVEV (reference sequence). CDR3: CASRPDRRYGYTF. CDR3 in DNA: TGTGCCAGCAGACCTGACAGGCGCTATGGCTACACCTTC.

J is TRBJ2-3 and V is TRBV12-3 or TRBV12-4; the D is unclear. V dropped 0 bases and J dropped 3 bases, with 4 bases sitting between them. The CDR3 length is 13 residues. Here the CDR3 DNA reads TGTGCCAGCAGTTTAGCGGATACAGATACGCAGTATTTT. It encodes CASSLADTDTQYF.

This sequence joins TRBV27 and TRBJ1-2; D possibly corresponds to TRBD1 (5 bases). Germline assignment: CDR1 MNHEY and CDR2 SMNVEV (reference sequence). Trimming removed 3 bases at V and 2 bases at J, with 7 bases between. The CDR3 has 13 amino acids. CDR3 residues: CASSFRGNYGYTF. The CDR3 DNA reads TGTGCCAGCAGTTTTCGGGGGAACTATGGCTACACCTTC.

The J gene is TRBJ1-2, the V gene TRBV30; maybe TRBD1 (5 bases). Germline assignment: CDR1 GTSNPN and CDR2 SVGIG (reference sequence). Deletions cut 8 bases from V and 4 bases from J, with 17 bases between. There are 13 residues in the CDR3. CDR3 sequence (DNA): TGTGCCGGGGACGACCGGGGTAGCTATGGCTACACCTTC. This translates into CAGDDRGSYGYTF.

This chain connects TRBV6-1 to TRBJ2-1; no clear D. Trimming took off 1 base at V and 1 base at J, with 8 bases between the two ends. Germline CDR1 MNHNS, CDR2 SASEGT. CDR3 length equals 15 residues. CDR3 nucleotides: TGTGCCAGCAGTGAAGTGGGGATTTCCTACAATGAGCAGTTCTTC. As protein: CASSEVGISYNEQFF.

The chain links TRBV5-4 to TRBJ1-1; D not certain. Germline lookup yields CDR1 SGHNT and CDR2 YYREEE (reference sequence). The CDR3 covers 14 residues. V was cut by 2 bases and J by 0 bases, with 8 bases left in between. CDR3 residues: CASSFSRLNTEAFF. The CDR3 nucleotides are TGTGCCAGCAGCTTTTCCCGGTTGAACACTGAAGCTTTCTTT.

The chain employs TRBV6-2 or TRBV6-3 and TRBJ1-6; D remains ambiguous. Germline lookup yields CDR1 MNHEY and CDR2 SVGEGT. V lost 2 bases, J lost 1 base, and 6 bases lay in between. This CDR3 has 15 residues. The CDR3 nucleotides read TGTGCCAGCAGTTACGGGAGTTCCTATAATTCACCCCTCCACTTT. Protein product: CASSYGSSYNSPLHF.

The chain joins TRBV3-1 (or the pseudogene TRBV3-2) to TRBJ2-7, with a weak D call TRBD1 (6 bases). V lost 2 bases, J lost 4 bases, and 15 bases lay in between. The germline gives CDR1 LGHDT, CDR2 YNNKEL (reference sequence). The CDR3 runs 15 residues. The CDR3: CASSQYGDTPYEQYF. The CDR3 DNA reads as TGTGCCAGCAGCCAATACGGGGACACCCCTTACGAGCAGTACTTC.

This sequence joins TRBV9 and TRBJ1-3; D perhaps matches TRBD1 (5 bases). The CDR3 contains 14 residues. Germline V gives CDR1 SGDLS, CDR2 YYNGEE. The V and J ends lost 1 base and 2 bases respectively, with 7 bases between them. This chain's CDR3 is CASSVRGAGNTIYF. The CDR3 DNA follows: TGTGCCAGCAGCGTACGGGGGGCTGGAAACACCATATATTTT. Filled out from reference TRBV9 and TRBJ1-3, the complete variable domain reads DSGVTQTPKHLITATGQRVTLRCSPRSGDLSVYWYQQSLDQGLQFLIQYYNGEERAKGNILERFSAQQFPDLHSELNLSSLELGDSALYFCASSVRGAGNTIYFGEGSWLTVV.

The rearrangement uses TRBV2 and TRBJ1-4, with 7 positions matching TRBD1. CDR1 SNHLY and CDR2 FYNNEI come from the germline V gene. The CDR3 length is 15 residues. V shed 2 bases and J 3 bases; nucleotides not matched to a gene: 3. This CDR3 reads CASSEPGQPNEKLFF. Here the CDR3 DNA reads TGTGCCAGCAGTGAACCGGGACAGCCTAATGAAAAACTGTTTTTT.

The chain carries TRBV18 and TRBJ1-5; weak D call: TRBD1 (5 bases). Trimming stripped 3 bases from V and 4 bases from J, with 13 bases between. The germline gives CDR1 KGHSH, CDR2 LQKENI. The CDR3 covers 15 residues. This chain's CDR3 is CASSPGKQANQPQHF. CDR3 sequence (DNA): TGTGCCAGCTCACCGGGCAAACAGGCGAATCAGCCCCAGCATTTT.

In its sample, this clone was seen once. The genes are TRBV5-1 and TRBJ2-2, with D perhaps matching TRBD1 (6 bases). CDR3 length: 14 residues. With 0 bases removed from V and 4 bases from J, the gap between germline ends came to 7 bases. Germline V lookup: CDR1 SGHRS, CDR2 YFSETQ. CDR3 region: CASSLGQVTGELFF. Written as DNA, the CDR3 is TGCGCCAGCAGCTTGGGACAGGTCACCGGGGAGCTGTTTTTT.

The V gene is TRBV25-1, the J gene TRBJ1-1; TRBD1 matches 8 bases. This CDR3 is built from 15 residues. The V gene end was trimmed by 3 bases and the J gene end by 2 bases; junction bases not matched to a gene: 5. Germline lookup yields CDR1 MGHDK and CDR2 SYGVNS. The CDR3 sequence is CASSEPSGGNTEAFF. The CDR3 region has the DNA TGTGCCAGCAGTGAGCCATCAGGGGGCAACACTGAAGCTTTCTTT.

This clone was recorded a few times. This chain connects TRBV6-1 to TRBJ2-2; 7 bases match TRBD1. J lost 6 bases, V lost 2 bases, and 6 bases had no gene match. Germline values: CDR1 MNHNS, CDR2 SASEGT. The CDR3 contains 15 residues. The CDR3 protein is CASSESGQRPGELFF. The DNA of the CDR3 is TGTGCCAGCAGTGAATCGGGACAGAGACCCGGGGAGCTGTTTTTT.

The rearrangement uses TRBV7-9 and TRBJ1-3, with 10 bases aligning to TRBD1. V gave up 5 bases and J gave up 4 bases; unmatched junction bases: 5. CDR3 length: 15 amino acids. Germline values: CDR1 SEHNR, CDR2 FQNEAQ (reference sequence). CDR3: CASSPGTGDGNTIYF. The CDR3 DNA sequence: TGTGCCAGCAGCCCAGGGACAGGGGACGGAAACACCATATATTTT.